The 32 T cell receptor beta chains presented below share a single source sample, sequenced in a study of blood T cell repertoires in COVID-19. TCRdb's copy holds only in-frame clones and misses some; the assay was immunoSEQ multiplex PCR. The sample has 380,000 or so clones, about 90% seen once. What was sequenced was PBMCs or T cells enriched from blood (not recorded which). These receptors were taken from a man aged 25 to 40 who had recovered from COVID-19.

The J gene is TRBJ1-2, the V gene TRBV7-2; weak D call: TRBD1 (6 bases). This CDR3 region has 13 residues. CDR1 SGHTA and CDR2 FQGNSA come from the germline V gene. V gave up 5 bases and J gave up 8 bases, with 15 bases separating them. The CDR3 is CASSKEGVQGYTF. The DNA of the CDR3 is TGTGCCAGCAGCAAAGAGGGGGTGCAGGGCTACACCTTC.

The V call is TRBV7-2, the J call TRBJ2-1; D might be TRBD1 (6 bases). This CDR3 has 13 amino acids. Germline V gene data show CDR1 as SGHTA and CDR2 as FQGNSA. The germline V and J ends were trimmed by 1 base and 9 bases, with 10 bases remaining between them. CDR3 amino acids: CASSLVGAIEQFF. The DNA of the CDR3 is TGTGCCAGCAGCTTAGTGGGGGCGATTGAGCAGTTCTTC.

The V call is TRBV10-3, the J call TRBJ1-1, with 7 positions matching TRBD1. Germline V CDR1 and CDR2: ENHRY, SYGVKD. The V gene end was trimmed by 7 bases and the J gene end by 3 bases; junction bases not matched to a gene: 5. CDR3 size: 13 residues. The CDR3 nucleotides read TGTGCCATCACTAAGGGGGCGGACACTGAAGCTTTCTTT. It is translated as CAITKGADTEAFF.

The gene calls are TRBV5-1 and TRBJ2-1; D might be TRBD2 (6 bases). The V gene lost 2 bases and the J gene lost 7 bases, with 22 bases spanning the gap. CDR3 length: 17 amino acids. Germline V gene sequence: CDR1 SGHRS, CDR2 YFSETQ. The CDR3, as DNA: TGCGCCAGCAGCTTTCCCCCTAGCGTCTCGGGTAAAAATGAGCAGTTCTTC. This codes for CASSFPPSVSGKNEQFF. Complete variable domain (other parts from reference TRBV5-1 and TRBJ2-1): KAGVTQTPRYLIKTRGQQVTLSCSPISGHRSVSWYQQTPGQGLQFLFEYFSETQRNKGNFPGRFSGRQFSNSRSEMNVSTLELGDSALYLCASSFPPSVSGKNEQFFGPGTRLTVL.

For this clone: The sample holds other DNA sequences that translate to the same CDR3. The chain joins TRBV9 to TRBJ1-1, with D unclear. V was clipped by 0 bases and J by 2 bases, with 8 bases between them. CDR3 length: 14 amino acids. Germline-derived CDR1 and CDR2 are SGDLS and YYNGEE. The CDR3 nucleotides are TGTGCCAGCAGCGTAGCGCCCGGTAACACTGAAGCTTTCTTT. Amino acid sequence: CASSVAPGNTEAFF.

This clone came up once. The chain uses TRBV10-3 and TRBJ1-1; D is perhaps TRBD1 (5 bases). This CDR3 is 15 amino acids long. The ends were cut back, 4 bases at V and 1 base at J, with 13 bases in the middle. CDR1 and CDR2 (germline): ENHRY, SYGVKD. Here the CDR3 DNA reads TGTGCCATCAGTGGTTTCGGGCAGGGGAACACTGAAGCTTTCTTT. This encodes CAISGFGQGNTEAFF.

This rearrangement joins TRBV6-1 to TRBJ1-3, with D perhaps matching TRBD1 (6 bases). Germline V gene data show CDR1 as MNHNS and CDR2 as SASEGT. The ends were cut back, 2 bases at V and 2 bases at J, with 22 bases in the middle. The CDR3 is made up of 19 amino acids. The CDR3, as DNA: TGTGCCAGCAGTGAATACGCGGCCATACAAACAGGGCCTGGAAACACCATATATTTT. It yields the protein CASSEYAAIQTGPGNTIYF.

This clone occurred a few times. The chain is built from TRBV4-3 and TRBJ2-2; 12 bases align to TRBD2. J was trimmed by 2 bases and V by 0 bases; bases with no gene match: 4. From germline, CDR1 is LGHNA and CDR2 YSLEER. The CDR3 runs 18 residues. In nucleotides, the CDR3 is TGCGCCAGCAGCCAAGACCTAGCGGGGGGGACAAACACCGGGGAGCTGTTTTTT. Translation: CASSQDLAGGTNTGELFF.

The V and J genes are TRBV4-2 and TRBJ2-5; maybe TRBD2 (6 bases). Germline loops: CDR1 LGHNA, CDR2 YNFKEQ. With 0 bases removed from V and 5 bases from J, the gap between germline ends came to 13 bases. The CDR3 spans 15 residues. CDR3 coding DNA: TGTGCCAGCAGCCAAGAGGAGGGCGGTTCGGAGACCCAGTACTTC. Encoded protein: CASSQEEGGSETQYF.

The CDR3 reads CASLGQIANYGYTF. Here the CDR3 DNA reads TGTGCCAGCCTGGGACAGATAGCTAACTATGGCTACACCTTC. The chain employs TRBV28 and TRBJ1-2; 7 bases line up with TRBD1. V lost 8 bases to trimming and J lost 0 bases; unmatched junction nucleotides: 6. There are 14 residues in the CDR3. CDR1 is MDHEN, CDR2 SYDVKM, per germline.

J is TRBJ1-3 and V is TRBV19, with a weak D call TRBD1 (5 bases). Germline CDR1 reads LNHDA; CDR2 reads SQIVND (reference sequence). The V end lost 7 bases, the J end lost 0 bases, and 13 bases lay between the germline ends. The CDR3 covers 15 residues. This chain's CDR3 is CASNGGIFSGNTIYF. The DNA for the CDR3 is TGTGCCAGTAACGGGGGAATCTTCTCTGGAAACACCATATATTTT.

The chain has TRBV4-1 and TRBJ1-4; the D is unclear. V was trimmed by 4 bases and J by 0 bases, leaving 9 bases between them. CDR1 is MGHRA and CDR2 is YSYEKL in the germline V gene. There are 15 residues in the CDR3. CDR3 amino acids: CASSLDIATNEKLFF. The CDR3 DNA reads TGCGCCAGCAGCCTTGACATTGCAACTAATGAAAAACTGTTTTTT.

The rearrangement links TRBV7-6 to TRBJ2-1; perhaps TRBD1 as D (5 bases). CDR3 length: 14 amino acids. Germline lookup yields CDR1 SGHVS and CDR2 FNYEAQ. Trimming removed 1 base from V and 9 bases from J, with 13 bases in between. The CDR3 bases are TGTGCCAGCAGCTTAGGCGGACAATTAGGTGAGCAGTTCTTC. It encodes CASSLGGQLGEQFF.

The genes are TRBV30 and TRBJ1-2; 8 bases are a match to TRBD1. V lost 4 bases, J lost 7 bases, and 14 bases stayed unmatched. The germline CDR1 and CDR2 sequences are GTSNPN and SVGIG (reference sequence). The CDR3 is 15 amino acids. CDR3 amino acids: CAWTEGWQGAFGYTF. The CDR3 bases are TGTGCCTGGACCGAGGGGTGGCAGGGGGCGTTTGGCTACACCTTC.

The V and J genes are TRBV12-5 and TRBJ2-7, with 7 positions matching TRBD1. The ends lost 6 bases at V and 4 bases at J; junction bases unmatched: 9. CDR1 LGHNT and CDR2 FRNRAP come from the germline V gene. This CDR3 is 14 amino acids long. The CDR3 sequence: CASGSGQAGYEQYF. In nucleotides, the CDR3 is TGTGCTAGTGGCTCCGGACAGGCGGGTTACGAGCAGTACTTC.

The sample holds a few counts of this clone. The rearrangement joins TRBV19 to TRBJ1-4, with D maybe TRBD1 (5 bases). CDR1 is LNHDA, CDR2 SQIVND, per germline (reference sequence). With 9 bases removed from V and 7 bases from J, the gap between germline ends came to 18 bases. The CDR3 runs to 14 residues. The CDR3 sequence is CASGEGRRGEKLFF. In DNA form, the CDR3 reads TGTGCCAGCGGGGAGGGGCGAAGGGGTGAAAAACTGTTTTTT.

The chain employs TRBV19 and TRBJ1-1; 7 bases are shared with TRBD1. The CDR3 loop spans 13 amino acids. The germline V gene has CDR1 LNHDA and CDR2 SQIVND (reference sequence). With V trimmed by 7 bases and J by 5 bases, 7 bases remained unmatched. The CDR3 protein is CASTYSTGTEAFF. The CDR3 coding sequence is TGTGCCAGTACCTATTCGACAGGGACTGAAGCTTTCTTT.

This chain connects TRBV7-9 to TRBJ2-7; D may be TRBD1 (6 bases). Trimming left V 6 bases short and J 3 bases short, with 12 bases between. Germline V lookup: CDR1 SEHNR, CDR2 FQNEAQ (reference sequence). The CDR3 is 13 residues long. CDR3: CASSIGQHYEQYF. The CDR3 coding sequence is TGTGCCAGCAGTATAGGACAGCACTACGAGCAGTACTTC.

J is TRBJ1-3 and V is TRBV29-1, with D perhaps matching TRBD1 (6 bases). The CDR3 is 16 residues long. V was shortened by 5 bases and J by 4 bases, with 21 bases between the two germline ends. The germline gives CDR1 SQVTM, CDR2 ANQGSEA. The CDR3 bases are TGCAGCGTTTTACTAAGGAAGGACAGTCCCGGAAACACCATATATTTT. Translation: CSVLLRKDSPGNTIYF.

V gene TRBV18 combines with J gene TRBJ1-2; 8 nucleotides line up with TRBD1. The J segment lost 3 bases and the V segment lost 5 bases, leaving 8 bases of the junction unmatched. The CDR3 length is 15 residues. CDR1 KGHSH and CDR2 LQKENI come from the germline V gene. CDR3 sequence (DNA): TGTGCCAGCTCAAGAGAGGGACAGGTGCACTATGGCTACACCTTC. Protein: CASSREGQVHYGYTF. The full variable domain, rest sourced from reference TRBV18 and TRBJ1-2, is NAGVMQNPRHLVRRRGQEARLRCSPMKGHSHVYWYRQLPEEGLKFMVYLQKENIIDESGMPKERFSAEFPKEGPSILRIQQVVRGDSAAYFCASSREGQVHYGYTFGSGTRLTVV.

J is TRBJ2-7 and V is TRBV19; D might be TRBD1 (7 bases). V was clipped by 3 bases and J by 2 bases, with 14 bases between them. The CDR3 totals 15 residues. Per the germline V gene, CDR1 is LNHDA and CDR2 is SQIVND (reference sequence). Here the CDR3 DNA reads TGTGCCAGTAGTATTGGCCAGGGGGAGGCCTACGAGCAGTACTTC. Amino acid sequence: CASSIGQGEAYEQYF.

The chain links TRBV5-1 to TRBJ1-1, with TRBD1 identical over 8 bases. The CDR3 consists of 14 residues. With 4 bases clipped from V and 4 bases from J, the junction kept 6 bases outside the gene matches. Germline lookup yields CDR1 SGHRS and CDR2 YFSETQ. DNA of the CDR3: TGCGCCAGCAGCCCGACTACAGGGGGCACTGAAGCTTTCTTT. It codes for CASSPTTGGTEAFF.

The chain has TRBV7-2 and TRBJ1-1; D ambiguous. The V end was cut by 5 bases, the J end by 4 bases, with 14 bases between. This CDR3 is 14 amino acids long. The germline gives CDR1 SGHTA, CDR2 FQGNSA. The CDR3 region has the DNA TGTGCCAGCAGCCTCCTCCCGGGAAGCACTGAAGCTTTCTTT. Translating it yields CASSLLPGSTEAFF.

This chain links TRBV2 with TRBJ2-7; possibly TRBD1 for D (6 bases). Germline loops: CDR1 SNHLY, CDR2 FYNNEI. V gave up 6 bases and J gave up 0 bases, with 18 bases separating them. This CDR3 is built from 16 residues. CDR3 sequence reads: CASRSSRGGSSYEQYF. DNA of the CDR3: TGTGCCAGCAGGAGTTCCAGGGGTGGGAGCTCCTACGAGCAGTACTTC.

This rearrangement joins TRBV5-1 to TRBJ1-3; the D is unclear. Germline CDR1 SGHRS, CDR2 YFSETQ. V was clipped by 3 bases and J by 0 bases, with 7 bases between them. CDR3 length: 14 amino acids. The CDR3 reads CASSSQASGNTIYF. CDR3 DNA: TGCGCCAGCAGCTCTCAAGCCTCTGGAAACACCATATATTTT. Full variable domain (outside the CDR3, taken from reference TRBV5-1 and TRBJ1-3): KAGVTQTPRYLIKTRGQQVTLSCSPISGHRSVSWYQQTPGQGLQFLFEYFSETQRNKGNFPGRFSGRQFSNSRSEMNVSTLELGDSALYLCASSSQASGNTIYFGEGSWLTVV.

The chain is built from TRBV5-4 and TRBJ1-1; D gene ambiguous. Germline CDR1 reads SGHNT; CDR2 reads YYREEE (reference sequence). Trimming removed 2 bases at V and 0 bases at J, with 11 bases between. The CDR3 totals 15 residues. The CDR3 loop reads CASSLAGAMNTEAFF. In nucleotides, the CDR3 is TGTGCCAGCAGCTTAGCAGGCGCAATGAACACTGAAGCTTTCTTT. The whole variable domain, filled in from reference TRBV5-4 and TRBJ1-1, reads ETGVTQSPTHLIKTRGQQVTLRCSSQSGHNTVSWYQQALGQGPQFIFQYYREEENGRGNFPPRFSGLQFPNYSSELNVNALELDDSALYLCASSLAGAMNTEAFFGQGTRLTVV.

The sample holds one count of this clone. This chain connects TRBV5-5 to TRBJ2-7; a possible D gene is TRBD2 (5 bases). The CDR3 loop spans 15 amino acids. Trimming left V 1 base short and J 4 bases short, with 15 bases between. The germline gives CDR1 SGHKS, CDR2 YYEKEE (reference sequence). The CDR3: CASSLPAGSNYEQYF. The DNA for the CDR3 is TGTGCCAGCAGCTTGCCGGCGGGTTCCAATTACGAGCAGTACTTC.

The chain has TRBV30 and TRBJ2-2; TRBD1 aligns across 11 bases. V lost 5 bases to trimming and J lost 5 bases; unmatched junction nucleotides: 4. Germline V gene lookup returns CDR1 GTSNPN and CDR2 SVGIG (reference sequence). The CDR3 contains 14 residues. CDR3 nucleotides: TGTGCCTGGCGTGGGACAGGGGGAACCGGGGAGCTGTTTTTT. This sequence encodes CAWRGTGGTGELFF.

The gene calls are TRBV12-3 or TRBV12-4 and TRBJ2-2; tentatively, D is TRBD2 (6 bases). This CDR3 has 13 amino acids. V was pared by 8 bases and J by 6 bases, with 13 bases between. The DNA for the CDR3 is TGTGCCAGCGGACTCGGGGAGGCCGGGGAGCTGTTTTTT. As protein: CASGLGEAGELFF.

The chain joins TRBV13 to TRBJ2-2; TRBD2 is a possible D gene (5 bases). The length of the CDR3 is 13 residues. CDR1 and CDR2 from the germline V gene are PRHDT and FYEKMQ (reference sequence). Trimming took 7 bases from V and 1 from J, leaving 7 bases between them. This chain's CDR3 is CASTRGNTGELFF. In nucleotides, the CDR3 is TGTGCCAGCACACGGGGGAACACCGGGGAGCTGTTTTTT.

The V call is TRBV28, the J call TRBJ1-1, with D tentatively TRBD1 (5 bases). V was pared by 4 bases and J by 11 bases, with 17 bases between. From germline, CDR1 is MDHEN and CDR2 SYDVKM. The CDR3 totals 13 residues. CDR3 region: CASSYAGVTDAFF. The CDR3 nucleotides read TGTGCCAGCAGTTATGCGGGGGTAACGGATGCTTTCTTT.

The chain carries TRBV5-1 and TRBJ1-1, with D perhaps TRBD1 (5 bases). The V gene lost 0 bases and the J gene lost 2 bases, with 14 bases spanning the gap. Germline values: CDR1 SGHRS, CDR2 YFSETQ. This CDR3 spans 16 amino acids. CDR3 region: CASSLGGVQGNTEAFF. CDR3 DNA: TGCGCCAGCAGCTTGGGGGGTGTCCAGGGAAACACTGAAGCTTTCTTT.